Listed below are T cell receptor beta chains from one sample, sequenced in a study of OX40 agonist ivuxolimab in advanced cancers. The protocol was immunoSEQ multiplex PCR, while the TCRdb copy is restricted to in-frame clones and leaves out a portion. Altogether approximately 79,000 clones are present, 80% to 95% being singletons, with the ten largest covering about 8.6%. Sequenced material: CD4+ or CD8+ T cells sorted from blood, taken in a trial of the OX40 agonist ivuxolimab. These receptors came from an adult with an advanced solid tumor such as melanoma, head and neck, liver or kidney cancer. Each CDR3 is given with its conserved first and last residue. Fields, in order: V gene, D gene, clone size, J gene, CDR3 DNA, CDR3 protein. A D gene is named only where the DNA matches it firmly. Clone size is shown for a subset of rows, as once, few, many or a class of expanded clone.

V gene: TRBV7-3
D gene: NA
clone size: NA
J gene: TRBJ2-3
CDR3 DNA: TGTGCCAGCAGCTTAATAGTTACAGATACGCAGTATTTT
CDR3 protein: CASSLIVTDTQYF

V gene: TRBV29-1
D gene: NA
clone size: NA
J gene: TRBJ2-1
CDR3 DNA: TGCAGCGCCAGCTCCTACAATGAGCAGTTCTTC
CDR3 protein: CSASSYNEQFF

V gene: TRBV9
D gene: TRBD1
clone size: NA
J gene: TRBJ1-1
CDR3 DNA: TGTGCCAGCAGCCCAAAGAGGGGGCTGGACACTGAAGCTTTCTTT
CDR3 protein: CASSPKRGLDTEAFF

V gene: TRBV2
D gene: TRBD2
clone size: NA
J gene: TRBJ2-3
CDR3 DNA: TGTGCCAGCAGGGACACCTCTGGGGTAGCGGGGGAGCCAGATACGCAGTATTTT
CDR3 protein: CASRDTSGVAGEPDTQYF

V gene: TRBV9
D gene: NA
clone size: NA
J gene: TRBJ2-7
CDR3 DNA: TGTGCCAGCAGCGTAGCTGGAGCTGCCCCTTACGAGCAGTACTTC
CDR3 protein: CASSVAGAAPYEQYF

V gene: TRBV27
D gene: NA
clone size: NA
J gene: TRBJ1-1
CDR3 DNA: TGTGCCACCCAATGGGGCGGGAACACTGAAGCTTTCTTT
CDR3 protein: CATQWGGNTEAFF

V gene: TRBV4-3
D gene: TRBD2
clone size: NA
J gene: TRBJ2-1
CDR3 DNA: TGCGCCAGCAGCCAAGATGAGCGGGGGAATGAGCAGTTCTTC
CDR3 protein: CASSQDERGNEQFF

V gene: TRBV7-3
D gene: TRBD2
clone size: NA
J gene: TRBJ2-1
CDR3 DNA: TGTGCCAGCAGTAGTAGCGGGGGGGTCTCCTACAATGAGCAGTTCTTC
CDR3 protein: CASSSSGGVSYNEQFF

V gene: TRBV7-8
D gene: NA
clone size: NA
J gene: TRBJ2-7
CDR3 DNA: TGTGCCAGCAGCGATCAGGGTAGCCCCTACGAGCAGTACTTC
CDR3 protein: CASSDQGSPYEQYF

V gene: TRBV27
D gene: NA
clone size: NA
J gene: TRBJ2-7
CDR3 DNA: TGTGCCAGCAGTTTCGCGGGGGCCCTCTACGAGCAGTACTTC
CDR3 protein: CASSFAGALYEQYF

V gene: TRBV2
D gene: NA
clone size: NA
J gene: TRBJ2-7
CDR3 DNA: TGTGCCAGCAGTGAATCGGGGTTGCGGGGGCTATCCTACGAGCAGTACTTC
CDR3 protein: CASSESGLRGLSYEQYF

V gene: TRBV25-1
D gene: TRBD1
clone size: few
J gene: TRBJ1-1
CDR3 DNA: TGTGCCAGCAGTGCTTGGACAGGGCTGAACACTGAAGCTTTCTTT
CDR3 protein: CASSAWTGLNTEAFF

V gene: TRBV28
D gene: TRBD2
clone size: NA
J gene: TRBJ2-7
CDR3 DNA: TGTGCCAGCAGTTTTACGCTAGCGGGGCTTTCCTACGAGCAGTACTTC
CDR3 protein: CASSFTLAGLSYEQYF

V gene: TRBV9
D gene: TRBD1
clone size: NA
J gene: TRBJ2-7
CDR3 DNA: TGTGCCAGCAGCGCAGCCGGGACAGGGAACTACGAGCAGTACTTC
CDR3 protein: CASSAAGTGNYEQYF

V gene: TRBV27
D gene: NA
clone size: NA
J gene: TRBJ2-7
CDR3 DNA: NA
CDR3 protein: CASSLGTGEQYF

V gene: TRBV10-2
D gene: TRBD2
clone size: NA
J gene: TRBJ2-5
CDR3 DNA: TGCGCCAGCAGCAGCGGGGGGGCGTTGGAGACCCAGTACTTC
CDR3 protein: CASSSGGALETQYF

V gene: TRBV9
D gene: NA
clone size: NA
J gene: TRBJ2-7
CDR3 DNA: TGTGCCAGCAGCGTAGAGGGTCAGGGGGGCTACGAGCAGTACTTC
CDR3 protein: CASSVEGQGGYEQYF

V gene: TRBV4-1
D gene: NA
clone size: NA
J gene: TRBJ1-1
CDR3 DNA: TGCGCCAGCAGCCAAGATTCAGGGGCAACTGAAGCTTTCTTT
CDR3 protein: CASSQDSGATEAFF

V gene: TRBV21-1
D gene: NA
clone size: NA
J gene: TRBJ1-5
CDR3 DNA: TGTGCCAGCAGCAAAGAGTGGGACCGCCAGATTGTTCAGCCCCAGCATTTT
CDR3 protein: CASSKEWDRQIVQPQHF

V gene: TRBV13
D gene: TRBD2
clone size: NA
J gene: TRBJ2-7
CDR3 DNA: TGTGCCAGCAGCAACCCGGGACTAGCGTCAAGCGAGCAGTACTTC
CDR3 protein: CASSNPGLASSEQYF

V gene: TRBV19
D gene: NA
clone size: NA
J gene: TRBJ2-1
CDR3 DNA: TGTGCCAGTAGCATCGGGACGGACTACAATGAGCAGTTCTTC
CDR3 protein: CASSIGTDYNEQFF

V gene: TRBV7-2
D gene: TRBD1
clone size: NA
J gene: TRBJ2-7
CDR3 DNA: TGTGCCAGCAGCTTTACCCCCTGGACAGGCCTTACCTACGAGCAGTACTTC
CDR3 protein: CASSFTPWTGLTYEQYF

V gene: TRBV19
D gene: NA
clone size: NA
J gene: TRBJ2-7
CDR3 DNA: TGTGCCAGTAGTGCGGGGCGGGATTACGAGCAGTACTTC
CDR3 protein: CASSAGRDYEQYF

V gene: TRBV27
D gene: NA
clone size: NA
J gene: TRBJ2-3
CDR3 DNA: TGTGCCAGCAGTTTATCAGGAACAGATACGCAGTATTTT
CDR3 protein: CASSLSGTDTQYF

V gene: TRBV19
D gene: NA
clone size: few
J gene: TRBJ1-1
CDR3 DNA: TGTGCCAGTAGTATAGGGGGGCACACTGAAGCTTTCTTT
CDR3 protein: CASSIGGHTEAFF

V gene: TRBV6-6
D gene: NA
clone size: NA
J gene: TRBJ1-4
CDR3 DNA: TGTGCCAGCTCCTACGTAGGGGTGACTAATGAAAAACTGTTTTTT
CDR3 protein: CASSYVGVTNEKLFF

V gene: TRBV6-5
D gene: NA
clone size: NA
J gene: TRBJ1-1
CDR3 DNA: TGTGCCAGCAGTTATCAGGGATGGAACACTGAAGCTTTCTTT
CDR3 protein: CASSYQGWNTEAFF

V gene: TRBV28
D gene: TRBD1
clone size: NA
J gene: TRBJ1-2
CDR3 DNA: TGTGCCAGCAGTTTAGGGAGGGGGCATTACTATGGCTACACCTTC
CDR3 protein: CASSLGRGHYYGYTF

V gene: TRBV27
D gene: NA
clone size: NA
J gene: TRBJ2-3
CDR3 DNA: TGTGCCAGCAGTTGGGGTCCAGATACGCAGTATTTT
CDR3 protein: CASSWGPDTQYF

V gene: TRBV7-9
D gene: NA
clone size: NA
J gene: TRBJ2-1
CDR3 DNA: TGTGCCAGCAGCGACGGGACTGTTGGGGGTGAGCAGTTCTTC
CDR3 protein: CASSDGTVGGEQFF

V gene: TRBV4-2
D gene: TRBD1
clone size: NA
J gene: TRBJ2-7
CDR3 DNA: TGTGCCAGCAGCCAAGATCGACAGGGGTACGAGCAGTACTTC
CDR3 protein: CASSQDRQGYEQYF

V gene: TRBV2
D gene: NA
clone size: NA
J gene: TRBJ1-2
CDR3 DNA: TGTGCCAGCAGTGAGTGGACGGCTGCTAACTATGGCTACACCTTC
CDR3 protein: CASSEWTAANYGYTF

V gene: TRBV6-5
D gene: NA
clone size: NA
J gene: TRBJ1-3
CDR3 DNA: TGTGCCAGCAGAGCCGACATGAGCTCTGGAAACACCATATATTTT
CDR3 protein: CASRADMSSGNTIYF

V gene: TRBV9
D gene: TRBD1
clone size: NA
J gene: TRBJ1-3
CDR3 DNA: TGTGCCAGCAGCGTAGAGACAGGGGTTGGAAACACCATATATTTT
CDR3 protein: CASSVETGVGNTIYF

V gene: TRBV19
D gene: NA
clone size: NA
J gene: TRBJ1-6
CDR3 DNA: TGTGCCAGTAGTCCTCGAGAGTTTCCCCTCCACTTT
CDR3 protein: CASSPREFPLHF

V gene: TRBV7-6
D gene: NA
clone size: NA
J gene: TRBJ2-1
CDR3 DNA: TGTGCCAGCAGACCGGACATTCCATCCTACAATGAGCAGTTCTTC
CDR3 protein: CASRPDIPSYNEQFF

V gene: TRBV11-2
D gene: NA
clone size: few
J gene: TRBJ2-7
CDR3 DNA: TGTGCCAGCAGCTTTGGGGTGGAACAGTGGCAGTACTTC
CDR3 protein: CASSFGVEQWQYF

V gene: TRBV10-3
D gene: NA
clone size: NA
J gene: TRBJ2-7
CDR3 DNA: TGTGCCATCAGTGGTAAGACAGCCTTAAGCTCCTACGAGCAGTACTTC
CDR3 protein: CAISGKTALSSYEQYF

V gene: TRBV11-2
D gene: TRBD2
clone size: NA
J gene: TRBJ2-5
CDR3 DNA: TGTGCCAGCAGGCCAGCGGGGGGGCCACTATGGGAGACCCAGTACTTC
CDR3 protein: CASRPAGGPLWETQYF